What follows are 10 T cell receptor beta chains derived from one specimen sequenced in a study of CD8+ T cells in alopecia areata. Stated treatment: oral pan-JAK inhibitor, 5-10 mg twice daily. Sequencing relied on a cDNA template that was reverse transcribed from extracted RNA. Method: immunoSEQ multiplex PCR; TCRdb's copy keeps in-frame clones and lacks some. The sample has fewer than 250,000 clones; about three fifths are singletons. The specimen was CD4+ T cells sorted from blood, collected at week 4, from a patient treated with tofacitinib. The source of these receptors is a human donor with alopecia areata.

The gene calls are TRBV9 and TRBJ2-5; possibly TRBD1 for D (5 bases). Germline V gives CDR1 SGDLS, CDR2 YYNGEE. V was trimmed by 3 bases and J by 3 bases, leaving 12 bases between them. The CDR3 runs 14 residues. In DNA form, the CDR3 reads TGTGCCAGCAGCGCTCGACAGAGTAAAGAGACCCAGTACTTC. Its translation is CASSARQSKETQYF.

In its sample, this clone was seen a few times. This chain uses TRBV10-3 with TRBJ2-7; D remains unclear. Germline CDR1 ENHRY, CDR2 SYGVKD. The CDR3 loop spans 10 amino acids. For the CDR3, the DNA is TGTGCTCTCAGTCCTGCTGAGCAGTACTTC. It is translated as CALSPAEQYF.

This clone has more than one count but fewer than ten. The chain couples TRBV27 to TRBJ2-7; either TRBD1 or TRBD2 may fit D (6 bases each). The CDR3 has 14 amino acids. Germline-derived CDR1 and CDR2 are MNHEY and SMNVEV (reference sequence). The ends were cut back, 2 bases at V and 5 bases at J, with 13 bases in the middle. The CDR3 loop is CASSLRRGSHEQYF. CDR3 sequence (DNA): TGTGCCAGCAGTTTACGGAGGGGGTCCCACGAGCAGTACTTC.

The rearrangement links TRBV11-1 to TRBJ2-7; no clear D. Germline V CDR1 and CDR2: SGHAT, FQDESV (reference sequence). The V and J ends lost 2 bases and 2 bases respectively, with 10 bases between them. The CDR3 totals 14 residues. The CDR3 loop is CASSLSPGPYEQYF. CDR3 sequence (DNA): TGTGCCAGCAGCTTAAGTCCGGGCCCCTACGAGCAGTACTTC.

V usage is TRBV5-1 and J usage is TRBJ1-4; D remains ambiguous. The CDR3 contains 15 residues. V lost 0 bases to trimming and J lost 0 bases, with 6 bases between them. CDR1 SGHRS and CDR2 YFSETQ come from the germline V gene. CDR3 nucleotide sequence: TGCGCCAGCAGCTTGGCCAGTGCAACTAATGAAAAACTGTTTTTT. Encoded protein: CASSLASATNEKLFF.

The chain couples TRBV29-1 to TRBJ2-3; D is undetermined. The CDR3 has 12 residues. Trimming took 7 bases from V and 6 from J, leaving 14 bases between them. Germline values: CDR1 SQVTM, CDR2 ANQGSEA. The DNA for the CDR3 is TGCAGCGCCATACGACCAGGCGATACGCAGTATTTT. Translation: CSAIRPGDTQYF.

The chain combines TRBV29-1 with TRBJ2-1, with D maybe TRBD2 (5 bases). V dropped 3 bases and J dropped 4 bases, with 7 bases sitting between them. Germline V gene data show CDR1 as SQVTM and CDR2 as ANQGSEA. This CDR3 region has 12 residues. CDR3: CSVETIYNEQFF. Here the CDR3 DNA reads TGCAGCGTTGAGACTATTTACAATGAGCAGTTCTTC.

This rearrangement joins TRBV30 to TRBJ2-4, with 7 bases aligning to TRBD2. The V and J ends lost 4 bases and 0 bases, in that order; junction bases with no gene match: 3. The CDR3 length is 14 residues. Germline CDR1 and CDR2: GTSNPN and SVGIG (reference sequence). The CDR3 region is CAWTVAGAKNIQYF. CDR3 in DNA: TGTGCCTGGACCGTAGCGGGAGCCAAAAACATTCAGTACTTC.

This clone occurred a few times. The chain has TRBV15 and TRBJ2-7, with D possibly called TRBD1 or TRBD2 (5 bases each). V lost 0 bases and J lost 3, with 12 bases in between. Germline lookup yields CDR1 LNHNV and CDR2 YYDKDF (reference sequence). The CDR3 is 15 residues long. The CDR3 sequence is CATSRDGADYYEQYF. CDR3 bases: TGTGCCACCAGCAGAGACGGGGCGGATTACTACGAGCAGTACTTC.

The chain couples TRBV5-1 to TRBJ2-2; 9 nucleotides line up with TRBD1. This CDR3 is 16 amino acids long. V dropped 4 bases and J dropped 2; count of bases not matched to a gene: 6. Germline assignment: CDR1 SGHRS and CDR2 YFSETQ. CDR3: CASSPGTGINTGELFF. The CDR3 DNA reads TGCGCCAGCAGCCCCGGGACAGGGATCAACACCGGGGAGCTGTTTTTT.